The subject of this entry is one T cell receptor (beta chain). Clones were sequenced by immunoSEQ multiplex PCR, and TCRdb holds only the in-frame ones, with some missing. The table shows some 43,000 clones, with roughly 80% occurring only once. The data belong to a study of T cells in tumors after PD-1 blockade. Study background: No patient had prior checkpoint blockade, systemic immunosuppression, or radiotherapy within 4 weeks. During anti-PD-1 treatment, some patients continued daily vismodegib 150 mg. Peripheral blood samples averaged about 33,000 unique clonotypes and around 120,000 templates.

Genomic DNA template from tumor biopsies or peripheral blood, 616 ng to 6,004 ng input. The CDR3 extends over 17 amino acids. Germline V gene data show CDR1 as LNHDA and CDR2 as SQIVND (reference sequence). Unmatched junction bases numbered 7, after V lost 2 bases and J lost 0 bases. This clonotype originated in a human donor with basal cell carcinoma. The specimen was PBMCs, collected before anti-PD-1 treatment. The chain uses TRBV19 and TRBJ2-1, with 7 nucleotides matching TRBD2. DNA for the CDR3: TGTGCCAGTAGTATAAGGGCTAGCGGCCTCTCCTACAATGAGCAGTTCTTC. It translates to CASSIRASGLSYNEQFF.